Each of the 20 T cell receptor beta chains below was sequenced from the same sample in a study of PD-L1 blockade in urothelial cancer. As for time point: pretreatment peripheral blood. Using immunoSEQ multiplex PCR, the repertoire was profiled, and TCRdb retains in-frame clones only, with some absent. The sample lists roughly 130,000 clones, 84% occurring once. The starting material was PBMCs, obtained around atezolizumab (anti-PD-L1) treatment. These TCRs come from a man aged 50 or older with urothelial cancer.

This sequence joins TRBV6-5 and TRBJ2-7; possible D gene TRBD1, 6 bases. V was pared by 2 bases and J by 4 bases, with 15 bases between. CDR3 length: 15 amino acids. Germline V gene sequence: CDR1 MNHEY, CDR2 SVGAGI. The CDR3 protein is CASSYQGLGRYEQYF. DNA of the CDR3: TGTGCCAGCAGTTACCAGGGGTTGGGACGGTACGAGCAGTACTTC.

V is TRBV5-1 and J is TRBJ1-6; 10 nucleotides line up with TRBD1. CDR3 length equals 18 residues. The germline V gene encodes CDR1 SGHRS and CDR2 YFSETQ. The V and J ends lost 4 bases and 0 bases, in that order; junction bases with no gene match: 7. The CDR3 protein is CASSPLGQGISYNSPLHF. The DNA for the CDR3 is TGCGCCAGCAGCCCTTTGGGACAGGGGATCTCCTATAATTCACCCCTCCACTTT.

The chain joins TRBV5-1 to TRBJ1-2; a possible D gene is TRBD1 (5 bases). Trimming took off 0 bases at V and 7 bases at J, with 10 bases between the two ends. The CDR3 totals 13 residues. Per the germline V gene, CDR1 is SGHRS and CDR2 is YFSETQ. The CDR3 here is CASSLEGSSGYTF. In nucleotides, the CDR3 is TGCGCCAGCAGCTTGGAGGGGTCCAGTGGCTACACCTTC. The complete variable domain, with remaining parts taken from reference TRBV5-1 and TRBJ1-2, reads KAGVTQTPRYLIKTRGQQVTLSCSPISGHRSVSWYQQTPGQGLQFLFEYFSETQRNKGNFPGRFSGRQFSNSRSEMNVSTLELGDSALYLCASSLEGSSGYTFGSGTRLTVV.

The rearrangement uses TRBV19 and TRBJ2-5, with D maybe TRBD1 (5 bases). Trimming left V 1 base short and J 3 bases short, with 6 bases between. Germline V gives CDR1 LNHDA, CDR2 SQIVND (reference sequence). The CDR3 runs to 13 residues. The CDR3 region has the DNA TGTGCCAGTAGTATAGGCAGGGAAGAGACCCAGTACTTC. Encoded protein: CASSIGREETQYF.

The chain has TRBV5-1 and TRBJ1-5, with 7 bases lining up with TRBD1. V lost 4 bases, J lost 4 bases, and 5 bases stayed unmatched. The CDR3 consists of 14 residues. Germline assignment: CDR1 SGHRS and CDR2 YFSETQ. Written as DNA, the CDR3 is TGCGCCAGCAGCCTAGGACAGGCGAATCAGCCCCAGCATTTT. Translation: CASSLGQANQPQHF.

This chain connects TRBV27 to TRBJ1-2; TRBD1 agrees at 8 bases. Germline CDR1 MNHEY, CDR2 SMNVEV (reference sequence). The ends lost 2 bases at V and 5 bases at J; junction bases unmatched: 7. This CDR3 spans 15 amino acids. This CDR3 is CASSLTNTGGYGYTF. DNA of the CDR3: TGTGCCAGCAGTTTAACAAATACAGGGGGGTATGGCTACACCTTC.

This chain connects TRBV7-9 to TRBJ2-2; no reliable D call. V was shortened by 7 bases and J by 9 bases, with 18 bases between the two germline ends. CDR1 SEHNR and CDR2 FQNEAQ come from the germline V gene (reference sequence). This CDR3 is built from 14 residues. This CDR3 reads CASTLVAVRRELFF. CDR3 nucleotides: TGTGCCAGCACCCTCGTGGCTGTCAGGCGGGAGCTGTTTTTT.

The J gene is TRBJ1-1, the V gene TRBV28, with D tentatively TRBD1 (5 bases). V lost 5 bases and J lost 3, with 10 bases in between. The CDR3 consists of 13 residues. CDR1 is MDHEN and CDR2 is SYDVKM in the germline V gene. Written as DNA, the CDR3 is TGTGCCAGCAGTGTCAGGGCTGACACTGAAGCTTTCTTT. Its translation is CASSVRADTEAFF.

This clone was counted only a few times. The chain recombines TRBV5-8 with TRBJ2-1, with D perhaps matching TRBD1 (5 bases). The CDR3 sequence is 15 residues long. V was clipped by 4 bases and J by 6 bases, with 17 bases between them. The germline V gene encodes CDR1 SGHTS and CDR2 YDEGEE. CDR3 nucleotides: TGTGCCAGCAGCCTCAGGGTCTCCTCCCCCAATGAGCAGTTCTTC. This encodes CASSLRVSSPNEQFF. Supplemented by reference TRBV5-8 and TRBJ2-1, the full variable domain reads EAGVTQSPTHLIKTRGQQATLRCSPISGHTSVYWYQQALGLGLQFLLWYDEGEERNRGNFPPRFSGRQFPNYSSELNVNALELEDSALYLCASSLRVSSPNEQFFGPGTRLTVL.

This clone has only a few counts. The V gene is TRBV7-9, the J gene TRBJ2-7; TRBD2 agrees at 7 bases. This CDR3 has 16 amino acids. Losses at the gene ends were 4 bases for V and 4 bases for J; bases not matched to a gene: 13. CDR1 and CDR2 (germline): SEHNR, FQNEAQ (reference sequence). CDR3 sequence reads: CASSSGLGRATYEQYF. The DNA of the CDR3 is TGTGCCAGCAGCTCAGGGCTGGGGAGGGCCACGTACGAGCAGTACTTC.

In this sample, this clone turned up a few times. The V gene is TRBV2, the J gene TRBJ1-1, with a possible D match to TRBD1 (6 bases). Deletions cut 6 bases from V and 1 base from J, with 12 bases between. CDR1 is SNHLY and CDR2 is FYNNEI in the germline V gene. The CDR3 spans 14 residues. CDR3 loop: CASRDGGANTEAFF. CDR3 nucleotide sequence: TGTGCCAGCAGGGACGGGGGGGCGAACACTGAAGCTTTCTTT.

The rearrangement joins TRBV7-9 to TRBJ1-1; 7 bases line up with TRBD1. Germline CDR1 reads SEHNR; CDR2 reads FQNEAQ (reference sequence). After removal of 4 bases from V and 0 bases from J, the junction contained 8 bases not matched to a gene. The CDR3 has 16 residues. The CDR3 DNA reads as TGTGCCAGCAGCTGGACGAGACAGGGAATGAACACTGAAGCTTTCTTT. It specifies CASSWTRQGMNTEAFF. Variable domain in full (rest from reference TRBV7-9 and TRBJ1-1): DTGVSQNPRHKITKRGQNVTFRCDPISEHNRLYWYRQTLGQGPEFLTYFQNEAQLEKSRLLSDRFSAERPKGSFSTLEIQRTEQGDSAMYLCASSWTRQGMNTEAFFGQGTRLTVV.

The chain carries TRBV6-5 and TRBJ2-1; TRBD2 aligns across 7 bases. Trimming cost V 5 bases and J 0 bases; bases outside gene matches: 4. The germline V gene encodes CDR1 MNHEY and CDR2 SVGAGI. The CDR3 consists of 15 residues. Here the CDR3 reads CASSLGGGSYNEQFF. The DNA of the CDR3 is TGTGCCAGCAGTCTTGGCGGGGGCTCCTACAATGAGCAGTTCTTC.

The chain couples TRBV5-1 to TRBJ2-3; tentatively, D is TRBD1 (5 bases). CDR1 SGHRS and CDR2 YFSETQ come from the germline V gene. This CDR3 comprises 15 residues. The V gene lost 0 bases and the J gene lost 2 bases, with 10 bases spanning the gap. Here the CDR3 reads CASSLADTTTDTQYF. The CDR3 DNA sequence: TGCGCCAGCAGCTTGGCGGACACGACCACAGATACGCAGTATTTT.

The V gene is TRBV7-8, the J gene TRBJ2-3; 12 bases fit TRBD2. V lost 6 bases and J lost 5; bases outside the gene matches: 0. Germline CDR1 reads SGHVS; CDR2 reads FQNEAQ. CDR3 length equals 13 residues. Here the CDR3 reads CASRLAGGDTQYF. In DNA, the CDR3 is TGTGCCAGCAGACTAGCGGGAGGAGATACGCAGTATTTT.

This clone rates as medium-sized (0.01 to 0.1%). V and J are TRBV7-2 and TRBJ2-7; 9 positions match TRBD1. The CDR3 covers 16 residues. CDR1 is SGHTA, CDR2 FQGNSA, per germline. V dropped 3 bases and J dropped 5; count of bases not matched to a gene: 11. CDR3 amino acids: CASSFQAGTGLNEQYF. In DNA form, the CDR3 reads TGTGCCAGCAGCTTTCAAGCCGGGACAGGGTTAAACGAGCAGTACTTC. The complete variable domain, with remaining parts taken from reference TRBV7-2 and TRBJ2-7, reads GAGVSQSPSNKVTEKGKDVELRCDPISGHTALYWYRQSLGQGLEFLIYFQGNSAPDKSGLPSDRFSAERTGGSVSTLTIQRTQQEDSAVYLCASSFQAGTGLNEQYFGPGTRLTVT.

The rearrangement links TRBV2 to TRBJ1-2, with TRBD1 matching over 7 bases. This CDR3 region has 13 residues. Germline assignment: CDR1 SNHLY and CDR2 FYNNEI. J lost 4 bases, V lost 10 bases, and 9 bases had no gene match. The CDR3: CAKIGTVSYGYTF. The DNA for the CDR3 is TGTGCCAAAATAGGGACAGTGAGCTATGGCTACACCTTC.

This chain uses TRBV14 with TRBJ2-1, with D possibly being TRBD2 (6 bases). CDR3 length: 15 amino acids. Germline CDR1 is SGHDN and CDR2 is FVKESK. V shed 0 bases and J shed 3 bases, with 9 bases lying between them. The DNA of the CDR3 is TGTGCCAGCAGCCAAGAGGGGGGTTTCTACAATGAGCAGTTCTTC. Translation: CASSQEGGFYNEQFF.

The V and J genes are TRBV19 and TRBJ2-2, with D possibly TRBD1 on 6 matching bases. There are 14 residues in the CDR3. Germline V gives CDR1 LNHDA, CDR2 SQIVND (reference sequence). The V and J ends lost 7 bases and 4 bases respectively, with 13 bases between them. CDR3 nucleotides: TGTGCCAGTAACAGGGACACGGGCACCGGGGAGCTGTTTTTT. Protein: CASNRDTGTGELFF.

This chain joins TRBV6-4 and TRBJ2-3; 9 bases align to TRBD2. CDR1 and CDR2 (germline): MRHNA, SNTAGT. The CDR3 runs to 15 residues. V was pared by 0 bases and J by 4 bases, with 2 bases of the junction left unmatched. CDR3 nucleotide sequence: TGTGCCAGCAGTGACTCTAGCGGGAGTTCAGATACGCAGTATTTT. This gives the protein CASSDSSGSSDTQYF.